The next 25 T cell receptor beta chains were all read from a single sample in a study of human T cells and chemical hapten exposure. The time point: patch test 1, 2 weeks after DPC sensitization. Treatment given: therapeutic diphenylcyclopropenone sensitization with weekly scalp DPC. TCRdb re-called the RACE reads with MiXCR, one entry per CDR3 protein. Among about 83,000 distinct CDR3 sequences listed, 7.5% to 9.5% were seen once. The sample here was whole blood, taken in connection with sensitization to the hapten diphenylcyclopropenone (DPC). These receptors came from a woman aged 25 to 39 with alopecia areata. Some clones in this sample may be carry-over from other donors' samples.

This clonotype was picked up many times. V is TRBV5-1 and J is TRBJ1-4; 9 bases map to TRBD1. Germline V lookup: CDR1 SGHRS, CDR2 YFSETQ. Unmatched junction bases numbered 10, after V lost 2 bases and J lost 8 bases. This CDR3 contains 16 residues. The DNA for the CDR3 is TGCGCCAGCAGCTTCACAACAGGGGGCCTAGGCGAAAAACTGTTTTTT. Translating it yields CASSFTTGGLGEKLFF.

This clonotype was observed many times. The chain recombines TRBV12-3 or TRBV12-4 with TRBJ2-1; 7 bases agree with TRBD1. The CDR3 runs to 16 residues. V shed 5 bases and J 7 bases; nucleotides not matched to a gene: 14. CDR3: CASSTAAGQDDNEQFF. The CDR3 DNA is TGTGCCAGCAGTACTGCCGCCGGACAGGACGATAATGAGCAGTTCTTC.

This rearrangement joins TRBV29-1 to TRBJ2-1; 7 bases match TRBD2. Germline assignment: CDR1 SQVTM and CDR2 ANQGSEA. The V gene end was trimmed by 0 bases and the J gene end by 3 bases; junction bases not matched to a gene: 5. This CDR3 is built from 15 residues. The CDR3 region is CSVEERETSYNEQFF. CDR3 bases: TGCAGCGTTGAAGAGCGGGAGACCAGCTACAATGAGCAGTTCTTC.

About this clonotype: This may be a read error, as it is one base from a much larger clone. The chain has TRBV6-5 and TRBJ1-1; D uncertain. Germline V gives CDR1 MNHEY, CDR2 SVGAGI. CDR3 length equals 13 residues. With 6 bases removed from V and 1 base from J, the gap between germline ends came to 9 bases. CDR3 residues: CASRSTTNTEAFF. The CDR3 DNA reads as TGTGCCAGCAGATCCACGACGAACACTGAAGCTTTCTTT.

The chain recombines TRBV30 with TRBJ1-3; no clear D. V shed 0 bases and J shed 0 bases, with 9 bases lying between them. The CDR3 is 15 residues long. Germline V gene lookup returns CDR1 GTSNPN and CDR2 SVGIG (reference sequence). The CDR3 sequence is CAWSVGYGSGNTIYF. In nucleotides, the CDR3 is TGTGCCTGGAGTGTAGGTTACGGCTCTGGAAACACCATATATTTT. Variable domain in full (rest from reference TRBV30 and TRBJ1-3): SQTIHQWPATLVQPVGSPLSLECTVEGTSNPNLYWYRQAAGRGLQLLFYSVGIGQISSEVPQNLSASRPQDRQFILSSKKLLLSDSGFYLCAWSVGYGSGNTIYFGEGSWLTVV.

As regards this clonotype: A read error may be the cause here, since a much bigger clone is one base away. CDR3 bases: TGTGCCAGCAGCTTACAGGGGAGGAACCCTGAAGCTTTCTTT. Amino acids: CASSLQGRNPEAFF. This chain connects TRBV7-2 to TRBJ1-1, with a tentative D call TRBD1 (6 bases). Germline V gives CDR1 SGHTA, CDR2 FQGNSA. The CDR3 has 14 residues.

A note on this clonotype: A read error may be the cause here, since a much bigger clone is one base away. The chain has TRBV5-6 and TRBJ2-3; 9 bases agree with TRBD2. The germline V gene has CDR1 SGHDT and CDR2 YYEEEE. CDR3 length: 13 residues. The CDR3 protein is CVSRSGGTDTQYF. The CDR3 DNA reads as TGTGTCAGCCGTAGCGGGGGAACAGATACGCAGTATTTT.

This chain joins TRBV20-1 and TRBJ2-7; the D is unclear. V was clipped by 6 bases and J by 3 bases, with 6 bases between them. This CDR3 contains 10 residues. The germline V gene encodes CDR1 DFQATT and CDR2 SNEGSKA (reference sequence). The CDR3 reads CSATNYEQYF. The DNA for the CDR3 is TGCAGTGCGACCAACTACGAGCAGTACTTC.

This clonotype was seen many times. The CDR3, as DNA: TGTGCTAGTGGTTTCGGGGGGTCCGAGCAGTACTTC. As protein: CASGFGGSEQYF. The V and J genes are TRBV12-5 and TRBJ2-7; 7 bases agree with TRBD2. Germline V gives CDR1 LGHNT, CDR2 FRNRAP. Germline trimming cut 3 bases from V and 6 bases from J; bases unmatched to any gene: 2. The CDR3 is 12 amino acids.

This clonotype was counted a few times. The rearrangement uses TRBV19 and TRBJ1-6; D gene uncertain. Trimming stripped 4 bases from V and 7 bases from J, with 17 bases between. Germline V gene sequence: CDR1 LNHDA, CDR2 SQIVND (reference sequence). This CDR3 has 16 amino acids. The CDR3 reads CASSRFSSGSNSPLHF. CDR3 DNA: TGTGCCAGTAGTAGATTTTCAAGTGGATCGAATTCACCCCTCCACTTT.

This clonotype turned up a few times. The genes are TRBV13 and TRBJ1-1; D not certain. CDR1 PRHDT and CDR2 FYEKMQ come from the germline V gene (reference sequence). The CDR3 has 12 amino acids. Trimming shortened V by 4 bases and J by 7 bases, and 10 bases separated the two germline ends. For the CDR3, the DNA is TGTGCCAGCAGCTCTTACACGTATGAAGCTTTCTTT. It translates to CASSSYTYEAFF.

This clonotype appeared many times. The rearrangement links TRBV5-1 to TRBJ2-2; weak D call: TRBD1 (7 bases). CDR1 is SGHRS, CDR2 YFSETQ, per germline. The V gene lost 6 bases and the J gene lost 0 bases, with 15 bases spanning the gap. The CDR3 has 16 amino acids. The CDR3 loop reads CASTYSGGTNTGELFF. For the CDR3, the DNA is TGCGCCAGCACGTATTCAGGGGGGACGAACACCGGGGAGCTGTTTTTT.

This clonotype has at least ten counts. The chain carries TRBV12-3 or TRBV12-4 and TRBJ1-2; D not resolved. The CDR3 is 14 amino acids. The V end lost 5 bases, the J end lost 4 bases, and 14 bases lay between the germline ends. The CDR3 coding sequence is TGTGCCAGCAGTCTTAGGCGTCCTTTCTATGGCTACACCTTC. Translating it yields CASSLRRPFYGYTF.

This clonotype appeared many times. The CDR3 nucleotides read TGTGCCATCAGTTTTAGGGCGACAGATACGCAGTATTTT. Protein sequence: CAISFRATDTQYF. The chain has TRBV10-3 and TRBJ2-3; D gene unclear. Trimming removed 5 bases from V and 3 bases from J, with 9 bases in between. Looked up from germline, CDR1 is ENHRY and CDR2 is SYGVKD. The CDR3 consists of 13 residues.

This clonotype has just a few counts. The chain joins TRBV3-1 to TRBJ1-5, with TRBD1 identical over 8 bases. Germline lookup yields CDR1 LGHDT and CDR2 YNNKEL (reference sequence). The length of the CDR3 is 16 residues. The trim removed 3 bases at V and 3 bases at J, leaving 7 bases unmatched. This CDR3 is CASSQNPTGVNQPQHF. The CDR3 DNA is TGTGCCAGCAGCCAGAATCCGACAGGGGTCAATCAGCCCCAGCATTTT.

This clonotype was recorded a few times. The chain recombines TRBV7-9 with TRBJ2-7, with 8 bases matching TRBD1. The CDR3 contains 15 residues. V shed 2 bases, J shed 3 bases, and the junction held 6 bases outside the gene matches. CDR1 is SEHNR, CDR2 FQNEAQ, per germline (reference sequence). The CDR3 DNA sequence: TGTGCCAGCAGCTTAACTACAGGGGGGAACTACGAGCAGTACTTC. It specifies CASSLTTGGNYEQYF.

Ten or more counts support this clonotype. J is TRBJ2-3 and V is TRBV2; TRBD2 agrees at 8 bases. Germline CDR1 reads SNHLY; CDR2 reads FYNNEI. The CDR3 loop spans 14 amino acids. The V gene end was trimmed by 7 bases and the J gene end by 5 bases; junction bases not matched to a gene: 8. In DNA, the CDR3 is TGTGCCAGCATTCCCAATCTAGCGGGAGATACGCAGTATTTT. Protein: CASIPNLAGDTQYF.

This clonotype was detected ten times or more. The DNA of the CDR3 is TGTGCCAGCAGCCAAACACCTCCAGGGTCTTCACCCCTCCACTTT. It encodes CASSQTPPGSSPLHF. The rearrangement joins TRBV3-1 to TRBJ1-6, with D perhaps TRBD1 (5 bases). The germline V gene has CDR1 LGHDT and CDR2 YNNKEL (reference sequence). This CDR3 contains 15 residues. V was cut by 2 bases and J by 9 bases, with 14 bases left in between. Drawing the rest from reference TRBV3-1 and TRBJ1-6, the complete variable domain is DTAVSQTPKYLVTQMGNDKSIKCEQNLGHDTMYWYKQDSKKFLKIMFSYNNKELIINETVPNRFSPKSPDKAHLNLHINSLELGDSAVYFCASSQTPPGSSPLHFGNGTRLTVT.

The rearrangement joins TRBV3-1 to TRBJ2-5, with 13 positions matching TRBD2. V trimming: 1 base; J trimming: 3 bases; junction bases outside the gene matches: 5. This CDR3 has 17 residues. The germline CDR1 and CDR2 sequences are LGHDT and YNNKEL (reference sequence). CDR3 sequence: CASSQALAGGMEETQYF. CDR3 nucleotides: TGTGCCAGCAGCCAAGCACTAGCGGGGGGGATGGAAGAGACCCAGTACTTC.

This rearrangement joins TRBV20-1 to TRBJ1-2; D possibly corresponds to TRBD1 (5 bases). Trimming took off 5 bases at V and 2 bases at J, with 9 bases between the two ends. Germline assignment: CDR1 DFQATT and CDR2 SNEGSKA (reference sequence). This CDR3 spans 12 amino acids. The CDR3 DNA follows: TGCAGTGCTCCGACAGAAAACTATGGCTACACCTTC. Translated: CSAPTENYGYTF.

This clonotype was detected ten times or more. This chain links TRBV5-1 with TRBJ1-1, with 7 bases lining up with TRBD1. CDR3 length: 13 amino acids. Germline assignment: CDR1 SGHRS and CDR2 YFSETQ. V trimming: 2 bases; J trimming: 6 bases; junction bases outside the gene matches: 4. CDR3: CASSLQGSAEAFF. CDR3 in DNA: TGCGCCAGCAGCTTACAGGGGTCGGCTGAAGCTTTCTTT. Filled out from reference TRBV5-1 and TRBJ1-1, the complete variable domain reads KAGVTQTPRYLIKTRGQQVTLSCSPISGHRSVSWYQQTPGQGLQFLFEYFSETQRNKGNFPGRFSGRQFSNSRSEMNVSTLELGDSALYLCASSLQGSAEAFFGQGTRLTVV.

This clonotype has a count of ten or more. The chain uses TRBV3-1 and TRBJ1-1, with unresolved D. The CDR3 spans 14 residues. Germline values: CDR1 LGHDT, CDR2 YNNKEL (reference sequence). Trimming took 3 bases from V and 4 from J, leaving 12 bases between them. CDR3 coding DNA: TGTGCCAGCAGCCATCTCCTGATGAGCACTGAAGCTTTCTTT. It yields the protein CASSHLLMSTEAFF.

This clonotype was detected ten times or more. The chain has TRBV12-5 and TRBJ1-1; possibly TRBD1 for D (5 bases). The CDR3 extends over 13 amino acids. The V and J ends lost 3 bases and 4 bases respectively, with 9 bases between them. Looked up from germline, CDR1 is LGHNT and CDR2 is FRNRAP. This chain's CDR3 is CASGFEGLTEAFF. Here the CDR3 DNA reads TGTGCTAGTGGTTTTGAGGGGCTCACTGAAGCTTTCTTT.

The sample holds a few counts of this clonotype. J is TRBJ1-5 and V is TRBV6-2 or TRBV6-3; 7 bases map to TRBD1. CDR3 length: 13 amino acids. Per the germline V gene, CDR1 is MNHEY and CDR2 is SVGEGT. V lost 6 bases and J lost 7; bases outside the gene matches: 6. The CDR3 DNA follows: TGTGCCAGCAGGTCGGACAGGAGCCAGCCCCAGCATTTT. Its translation is CASRSDRSQPQHF.

This clonotype appeared a few times. The rearrangement links TRBV5-1 to TRBJ1-4, with a tentative D call TRBD1 (6 bases). V was cut by 6 bases and J by 6 bases, with 15 bases left in between. The germline V gene encodes CDR1 SGHRS and CDR2 YFSETQ. CDR3 length: 14 residues. In DNA form, the CDR3 reads TGCGCCAGCAAGATACAGGGAACAGATGAAAAACTGTTTTTT. This gives the protein CASKIQGTDEKLFF.